These T cell receptor beta chains were read from a single sample in a study of blood T cells in healthy people across ages. TCRdb redid the calling of the 5' RACE reads with MiXCR, one entry per CDR3 protein. The sample shows 450,000 to 700,000 distinct CDR3 sequences, 27% of them seen only once. Input material: blood. These receptors originate from a woman aged 70-85 years in good health. CDR3s include the opening cysteine and the closing phenylalanine or tryptophan. D genes are given only for firm matches. Clone size is shown for a subset of rows, as once, few, many or a class of expanded clone.

abundance	v_gene	j_gene	d_gene	CDR3nt	CDR3aa
few	TRBV12-3/TRBV12-4	TRBJ2-3	TRBD2	TGTGCCAGCAGTTTAAGACTAGCGGGCCCCACAGATACGCAGTATTTT	CASSLRLAGPTDTQYF
once	TRBV25-1	TRBJ2-5	TRBD2	TGTGCCAGCGGTAGCGGGGGGTCTCAAGAGACCCAGTACTTC	CASGSGGSQETQYF
few	TRBV7-2	TRBJ2-1	TRBD1	TGTGCCAGCAGCACGGGACAGAACAATGAGCAGTTCTTC	CASSTGQNNEQFF
NA	TRBV20-1	TRBJ2-5	NA	TGCAGTGCTAGAGCACCGGACGCCGGGGAGACCCAGTACTTC	CSARAPDAGETQYF
many	TRBV29-1	TRBJ1-2	NA	TGCAGCGTTGAATCGGAGGGCAGGGGCTATGGCTACACCTTC	CSVESEGRGYGYTF
NA	TRBV29-1	TRBJ1-1	TRBD1	TGCAGCGTTTCCACAGGGGGCTCAACAGGGGCTTTCTTT	CSVSTGGSTGAFF
many	TRBV24-1	TRBJ2-1	TRBD1	TGTGCCACCATGGGACAGGGGGCAGACAATGAGCAGTTCTTC	CATMGQGADNEQFF
NA	TRBV7-2	TRBJ1-2	NA	TGTGCCAGCAGGCCTCAGGGGATCCAGGGCTATGGCTACACCTTC	CASRPQGIQGYGYTF
NA	TRBV4-2	TRBJ2-7	TRBD1	TGTGCCAGCAGCCAAGGACAGGGGAAGAACTACGAGCAGTACTTC	CASSQGQGKNYEQYF
few	TRBV11-3	TRBJ2-7	NA	TGTGCCAGCAGCTTAGGGCCGAATCCAACCTACGAGCAGTACTTC	CASSLGPNPTYEQYF
few	TRBV3-1	TRBJ2-3	TRBD2	TGTGCCAGCAGCTCGGCCACGCGGGGGGGCACAGATACGCAGTATTTT	CASSSATRGGTDTQYF
few	TRBV4-1	TRBJ1-4	NA	TGCGCCAGCAGCCAAGGCAGCCTTGAAAAACTGTTTTTT	CASSQGSLEKLFF
few	TRBV7-3	TRBJ2-7	NA	TGTGCCAGCAGCTTAGGGGGGACAGCTACCCCCGGGGACTTC	CASSLGGTATPGDF
NA	TRBV5-1	TRBJ2-1	NA	TGCGCCAGCGAGGGAGGGGGCTCTAACAATGAGCAGTTCTTC	CASEGGGSNNEQFF
few	TRBV5-1	TRBJ1-1	NA	TGCGCCAGCAGGTCCGAAGGGGCGAACACTGAAGCTTTCTTT	CASRSEGANTEAFF
once	TRBV20-1	TRBJ2-3	NA	TGCAGTGCTAGAGATCCGGGAAGCTACACAGATACGCAGTATTTT	CSARDPGSYTDTQYF
few	TRBV2	TRBJ1-4	NA	TGTGCCAGCAGTGAACTTACAGCAACTAATGAAAAACTGTTTTTT	CASSELTATNEKLFF
NA	TRBV7-3	TRBJ1-2	NA	TGTGCCAGCAGCTTAACGCAGGGGAGGGGTGGCTACACCTTC	CASSLTQGRGGYTF
few	TRBV10-3	TRBJ2-3	NA	TGTGCCATCAGTGACTCAGGGTACGCAGATACGCAGTATTTT	CAISDSGYADTQYF
few	TRBV20-1	TRBJ2-3	TRBD2	TGCAGTGCTGCCCCTCTAGCGGGGTACACAGATACGCAGTATTTT	CSAAPLAGYTDTQYF
few	TRBV6-1	TRBJ1-2	NA	TGTGCCAGCAGAACACAGAACTTAGCCGCTAACTATGGCTACACCTTC	CASRTQNLAANYGYTF
many	TRBV6-2/TRBV6-3	TRBJ2-7	TRBD1	TGTGCCAGCAGCTGGACAGGGACCACCTACGAGCAGTACTTC	CASSWTGTTYEQYF
NA	TRBV7-8	TRBJ1-5	TRBD1	TGTGCCAGCAGCCACGGGACAGGGAAGAATCAGCCCCAGCATTTT	CASSHGTGKNQPQHF
few	TRBV2	TRBJ1-2	NA	TGTGCCAGCAAGGGGTCTGCTTGGGGGGCAGCTAACTATGGCTACACCTTC	CASKGSAWGAANYGYTF
few	TRBV12-5	TRBJ1-5	NA	TGTGCTAGTGGTTTGATGGGGGGGGGTGAGCCCCAGCATTTT	CASGLMGGGEPQHF
NA	TRBV6-5	TRBJ2-1	TRBD1	TGTGCCAGCAGTTACTCAGGGGGCGTATCCTACAATGAGCAGTTCTTC	CASSYSGGVSYNEQFF
few	TRBV14	TRBJ1-1	NA	TGTGCCAGCAGCCAGAGGGGGAGGCCCCCGGGCACTGAAGCTTTCTTT	CASSQRGRPPGTEAFF
NA	TRBV6-5	TRBJ1-3	NA	TGTGCCAGCAGCACCGTGAGGGCTGGAAACACCATATATTTT	CASSTVRAGNTIYF
many	TRBV29-1	TRBJ1-5	NA	TGCAGCGTTGCGGTGAGCGCAGGGAGTACCCAGCCCCAGCATTTT	CSVAVSAGSTQPQHF
NA	TRBV4-3	TRBJ1-4	TRBD1	TGCGCCAGCAGCCAAGGGGCGGGACAGGGAGATGAAAAACTGTTTTTT	CASSQGAGQGDEKLFF
few	TRBV13	TRBJ1-2	TRBD1	TGTGCCAGCAGGAGGGACAGCGCGAGTGGCTACACCTTC	CASRRDSASGYTF
NA	TRBV30	TRBJ2-7	NA	TGTGCCTGGAGTTACAGCTACGAGCAGTACTTC	CAWSYSYEQYF
many	TRBV29-1	TRBJ1-4	NA	TGCAGCGCTGGAAGGCGGGGTGAAAAACTGTTTTTT	CSAGRRGEKLFF
few	TRBV14	TRBJ1-3	NA	TGTGCCAGCAGCCCGACGGCTCGCTCTGGAAACACCATATATTTT	CASSPTARSGNTIYF
NA	TRBV20-1	TRBJ2-5	NA	TGCAGTGCTAGATTTCGAGATCACTCGGTGGAAACCCAGTACTTC	CSARFRDHSVETQYF
NA	TRBV5-1	TRBJ1-4	NA	TGCGCCAGCAGCATGATAGGCGTTTTTAATGAAAAACTGTTTTTT	CASSMIGVFNEKLFF
NA	TRBV4-3	TRBJ2-1	TRBD2	TGCGCCAGCAGCCAAGAAGATGGCCTAGCGGGGGGCCATAGACTCTTC	CASSQEDGLAGGHRLF
few	TRBV15	TRBJ2-7	TRBD1	TGTGCCACCAGCAGCCCAGGGGGCTACGAGCAGTACTTC	CATSSPGGYEQYF
once	TRBV27	TRBJ1-4	NA	TGTGCCAGCAGTTTCCTCGACAGGATAGCTAATGAAAAACTGTTTTTT	CASSFLDRIANEKLFF
few	TRBV7-2	TRBJ2-1	TRBD2	TGTGCCAGCAGCTCCAGATCCGGGGGGGCGTTAAATGAGCAGTTCTTC	CASSSRSGGALNEQFF
NA	TRBV7-2	TRBJ2-6	NA	TGTGCCAGCAGCTTAGCGGCGGGCTCTGGGGCCAACGTCCTGACTTTC	CASSLAAGSGANVLTF
NA	TRBV2	TRBJ2-1	TRBD2	TGTGCCAGCAACCGGGGGGGTTACAATGAGCAGTTCTTC	CASNRGGYNEQFF